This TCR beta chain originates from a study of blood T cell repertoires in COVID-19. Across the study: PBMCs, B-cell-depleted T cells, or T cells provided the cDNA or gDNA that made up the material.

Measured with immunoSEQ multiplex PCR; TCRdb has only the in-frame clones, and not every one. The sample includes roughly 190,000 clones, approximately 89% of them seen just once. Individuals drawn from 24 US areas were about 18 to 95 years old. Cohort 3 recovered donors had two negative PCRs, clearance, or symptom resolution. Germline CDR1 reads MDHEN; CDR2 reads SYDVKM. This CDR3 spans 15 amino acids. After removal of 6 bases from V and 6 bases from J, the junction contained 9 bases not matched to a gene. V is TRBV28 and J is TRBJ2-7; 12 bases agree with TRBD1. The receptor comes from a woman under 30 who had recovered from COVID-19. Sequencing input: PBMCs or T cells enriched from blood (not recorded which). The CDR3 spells CASSSSGTGGSEQYF. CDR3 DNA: TGTGCCAGCAGCAGCTCCGGGACAGGGGGCTCCGAGCAGTACTTC.